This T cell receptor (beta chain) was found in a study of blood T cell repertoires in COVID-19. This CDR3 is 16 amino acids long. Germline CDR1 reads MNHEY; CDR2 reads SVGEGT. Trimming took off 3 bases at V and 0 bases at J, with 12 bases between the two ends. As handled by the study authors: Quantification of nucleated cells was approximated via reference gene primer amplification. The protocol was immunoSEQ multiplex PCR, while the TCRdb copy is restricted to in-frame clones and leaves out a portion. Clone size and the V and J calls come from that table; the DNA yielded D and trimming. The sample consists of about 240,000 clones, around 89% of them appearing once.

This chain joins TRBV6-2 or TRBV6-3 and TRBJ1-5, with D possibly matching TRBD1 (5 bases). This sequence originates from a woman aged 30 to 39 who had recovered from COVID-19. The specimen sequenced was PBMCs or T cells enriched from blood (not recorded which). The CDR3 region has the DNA TGTGCCAGCAGTTATGGGGACGGGGGTAGCAATCAGCCCCAGCATTTT. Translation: CASSYGDGGSNQPQHF.